A selection of T cell receptor beta chains follows, all from one sample in a study of shared clonotypes between healthy human individuals. TCRdb's copy holds only in-frame clones and misses some; the assay was immunoSEQ multiplex PCR. The profile shows about 1,500,000 clones, roughly 96% of them singletons. The source material was naive CD4+ T cells sorted from blood. The receptors shown here come from a man younger than 45 in good health. CDR3s include the opening cysteine and the closing phenylalanine or tryptophan.

v_gene,CDR3aa
TRBV18,CASSPLRQGDWAGELFF
TRBV2,CASLGLAGSGEQFF
TRBV28,CASSGAGGGAFF
TRBV5-5,CASSLAWTGGGEQYF
TRBV7-2,CASSLGGSREQYF
TRBV5-4,CASSLIAGVSGELFF
TRBV25-1,CASSERRVGSNEKLFF
TRBV7-2,CASSFRAGRPQNSYEQYF
TRBV6-5,CASSYSETVGNTIYF
TRBV28,CASSLADQETQYF
TRBV5-1,CASSLAKGTDTQYF
TRBV4-1,CASSQPGQAYGYTF
TRBV20-1,CSARVNEQFF
TRBV9,CASSPWGATGELFF
TRBV29-1,CSVRQDLGSDTQYF
TRBV10-3,CAISSSSNFNTEAFF
TRBV6-1,CASSAWTVSYEQYF
TRBV5-1,CASSFTGEVLYGYTF
TRBV4-2,CASSPIGGPSSYEQYF
TRBV7-8,CASSFTYTGELFF
TRBV5-6,CASRPASGSGTDTQYF
TRBV5-1,CASSLAADQPQHF
TRBV7-2,CASTPSQGAPYEQYF
TRBV7-9,CASSLWRNTDTQYF
TRBV25-1,CASSDLGQGAGDTQYF
TRBV18,CASSPVAEDATQYF
TRBV5-1,CASSLKGSSGTDTQYF
TRBV5-1,CASSLGQAPYGYTF
TRBV6-4,CASSPSETDTQYF
TRBV19,CASAGGGYEQYF
TRBV4-1,CASSEPRRANTGELFF
TRBV6-4,CASSDSMGSREDSYEQYF
TRBV18,CASSPQGGQTLYEQYF
TRBV27,CASRGYSGGYEQYF
TRBV11-3,CASSPLREPDTQYF
TRBV27,CASSFGTNYGYTF
TRBV29-1,CSVEGGGSFGFF
TRBV10-2,CASSRAGGNQPQHF
TRBV28,CASSLRQGWEKLFF
TRBV28,CASSSGTGELFF
TRBV5-1,CASSLVGSEDTQYF
TRBV5-5,CASSLRQAIMNTEAFF